One sample yielded the 32 T cell receptor beta chains listed below, sequenced in a study of vaccination effects on CD4 cells after COVID-19. These receptors' targets are unknown. Some clones are missing from TCRdb's copy, which holds only in-frame ones; the method was immunoSEQ multiplex PCR. This table holds approximately 54,000 clones, approximately 79% found once. ViraFEST expansion of antigen-specific CD4+ T cells with viral peptide pools preceded sequencing. Subsequent to a culture period of around eleven days, CD4+ T cells were isolated. Material: CD4+ T cells from PBMCs cultured with HCoV-229E spike peptides, obtained before COVID-19 vaccination. The receptors were gathered from a human donor who received a COVID-19 vaccine.

The chain combines TRBV9 with TRBJ2-3, with TRBD2 as a possible D gene (5 bases). CDR1 and CDR2 (germline): SGDLS, YYNGEE. This CDR3 contains 14 residues. The germline V and J ends were trimmed by 0 bases and 4 bases, with 9 bases remaining between them. Written as DNA, the CDR3 is TGTGCCAGCAGCGTAGCACTGGGAGCAGATACGCAGTATTTT. Its protein is CASSVALGADTQYF.

The chain links TRBV7-2 to TRBJ2-2; D perhaps matches TRBD2 (5 bases). The CDR3 runs to 15 residues. Trimming left V 5 bases short and J 0 bases short, with 10 bases between. CDR1 and CDR2 from the germline V gene are SGHTA and FQGNSA. The CDR3: CASSRPGSNTGELFF. DNA of the CDR3: TGTGCCAGCAGCCGCCCGGGATCGAACACCGGGGAGCTGTTTTTT.

The chain carries TRBV27 and TRBJ2-3; 8 nucleotides line up with TRBD1. This CDR3 has 15 residues. The germline gives CDR1 MNHEY, CDR2 SMNVEV (reference sequence). J gave up 4 bases and V 4 bases, and 7 bases lay outside the gene matches. CDR3 nucleotide sequence: TGTGCCAGCAGTTCCCCGGACAGGGCGGCAGATACGCAGTATTTT. It is translated as CASSSPDRAADTQYF.

The V call is TRBV19, the J call TRBJ2-2, with D tentatively TRBD1 (7 bases). The CDR3 is 20 residues long. Germline CDR1 LNHDA, CDR2 SQIVND (reference sequence). V lost 4 bases to trimming and J lost 0 bases, with 24 bases between them. CDR3 loop: CASSTASEGAIISNTGELFF. Here the CDR3 DNA reads TGTGCCAGTAGTACAGCCTCGGAGGGGGCTATTATTTCGAACACCGGGGAGCTGTTTTTT.

The chain has TRBV5-1 and TRBJ1-1; a possible D gene is TRBD1 (6 bases). The CDR3 contains 14 residues. V gave up 4 bases and J gave up 2 bases, with 12 bases separating them. The germline V gene has CDR1 SGHRS and CDR2 YFSETQ. CDR3 sequence reads: CASSRLGGNTEAFF. The CDR3 coding sequence is TGCGCCAGCAGCCGGCTGGGGGGCAACACTGAAGCTTTCTTT.

The chain carries TRBV18 and TRBJ1-1; 7 bases match TRBD1. Germline-derived CDR1 and CDR2 are KGHSH and LQKENI. V was pared by 0 bases and J by 3 bases, with 4 bases of the junction left unmatched. The CDR3 runs 15 residues. The CDR3: CASSPPQGWDTEAFF. The CDR3 nucleotides read TGTGCCAGCTCACCACCACAGGGGTGGGACACTGAAGCTTTCTTT.

The chain employs TRBV7-9 and TRBJ2-2; D call uncertain. V gave up 4 bases and J gave up 5 bases, with 11 bases separating them. This CDR3 contains 14 residues. CDR1 is SEHNR, CDR2 FQNEAQ, per germline (reference sequence). The CDR3 DNA sequence: TGTGCCAGCAGCTCGCCAGCGACAACCGGGGAGCTGTTTTTT. This gives the protein CASSSPATTGELFF.

The chain carries TRBV20-1 and TRBJ2-5; D possibly corresponds to TRBD1 (5 bases). V was cut by 3 bases and J by 1 base, with 9 bases left in between. CDR3 length: 13 residues. Germline CDR1 DFQATT, CDR2 SNEGSKA (reference sequence). The CDR3: CSASRTGQETQYF. CDR3 DNA: TGCAGTGCTAGTAGAACAGGCCAAGAGACCCAGTACTTC.

The genes are TRBV7-9 and TRBJ2-3; D is possibly TRBD1 (6 bases). The V gene lost 6 bases and the J gene lost 9 bases, with 13 bases spanning the gap. Per germline, CDR1 SEHNR and CDR2 FQNEAQ (reference sequence). This CDR3 region has 12 residues. CDR3 DNA sequence: TGTGCCAGCAGAGCTACAGGGAACACGCAGTATTTT. Amino acid sequence: CASRATGNTQYF.

The DNA for the CDR3 is TGCGCCAGCAGCTCTCAGCGGGGGGGCCGGCAGTTCTTC. Encoded protein: CASSSQRGGRQFF. V and J are TRBV5-1 and TRBJ2-1; 10 bases align to TRBD2. The CDR3 contains 13 residues. The V gene's germline CDR1 is SGHRS and CDR2 YFSETQ. The V and J ends lost 3 bases and 12 bases, in that order; junction bases with no gene match: 6. The complete variable domain, with remaining parts taken from reference TRBV5-1 and TRBJ2-1, reads KAGVTQTPRYLIKTRGQQVTLSCSPISGHRSVSWYQQTPGQGLQFLFEYFSETQRNKGNFPGRFSGRQFSNSRSEMNVSTLELGDSALYLCASSSQRGGRQFFGPGTRLTVL.

The V and J genes are TRBV28 and TRBJ1-2; TRBD1 matches 8 bases. This CDR3 spans 13 amino acids. V dropped 7 bases and J dropped 4; count of bases not matched to a gene: 5. CDR1 and CDR2 from the germline V gene are MDHEN and SYDVKM. The CDR3 nucleotides are TGTGCCAGCACCCCAGGGGGCGGCTATGGCTACACCTTC. It codes for CASTPGGGYGYTF.

In this sample, this clone turned up a few times. This chain joins TRBV7-3 and TRBJ1-2; perhaps TRBD1 as D (5 bases). From germline, CDR1 is SGHTA and CDR2 FQGTGA. This CDR3 has 13 residues. Trimming stripped 3 bases from V and 3 bases from J, with 8 bases between. CDR3 nucleotide sequence: TGTGCCAGCAGCTTCGACAGAGACTATGGCTACACCTTC. Amino acid sequence: CASSFDRDYGYTF.

The chain employs TRBV24-1 and TRBJ2-7, with D unclear. Between the trimmed V and J ends, which lost 11 bases and 5 bases, there was a span of 15 bases. The V gene's germline CDR1 is KGHDR and CDR2 SFDVKD. The CDR3 loop spans 12 amino acids. This chain's CDR3 is CARTLKRDEQYV. CDR3 sequence (DNA): TGTGCCAGAACCCTGAAACGGGACGAGCAGTACGTC.

V gene TRBV3-1 (or the pseudogene TRBV3-2) combines with J gene TRBJ2-7; D call uncertain. CDR1 is LGHDT and CDR2 is YNNKEL in the germline V gene (reference sequence). CDR3 size: 15 residues. Trimming took off 1 base at V and 2 bases at J, with 12 bases between the two ends. CDR3 sequence reads: CASSQGQSRAYEQYV. CDR3 nucleotides: TGTGCCAGCAGCCAAGGTCAATCGAGAGCCTACGAGCAGTACGTC.

The rearrangement uses TRBV4-2 and TRBJ1-5; D remains ambiguous. The germline V gene encodes CDR1 LGHNA and CDR2 YNFKEQ. This CDR3 is 15 amino acids long. The V end lost 2 bases, the J end lost 4 bases, and 12 bases lay between the germline ends. The CDR3 nucleotides read TGTGCCAGCAGCCAACTAGACGGGGAAAATCAGCCCCAGCATTTT. This encodes CASSQLDGENQPQHF.

V usage is TRBV9 and J usage is TRBJ2-2, with D perhaps TRBD2 (5 bases). V lost 4 bases to trimming and J lost 4 bases, with 20 bases between them. Germline lookup yields CDR1 SGDLS and CDR2 YYNGEE. The CDR3 is 17 residues long. The CDR3 nucleotides are TGTGCCAGCAGCCTTAGCCCTAACGGACTCCTCACCGGGGAGCTGTTTTTT. As protein: CASSLSPNGLLTGELFF.

V usage is TRBV7-7 and J usage is TRBJ2-3, with a possible D match to TRBD2 (6 bases). The CDR3 is 13 amino acids. V lost 4 bases, J lost 1 base, and 6 bases lay in between. Germline loops: CDR1 SSHAT, CDR2 FNYEAQ (reference sequence). The CDR3 is CASSSGGTDTQYF. CDR3 nucleotide sequence: TGTGCCAGCAGCTCGGGGGGCACAGATACGCAGTATTTT. The whole variable domain, filled in from reference TRBV7-7 and TRBJ2-3, reads GAGVSQSPRYKVTKRGQDVTLRCDPISSHATLYWYQQALGQGPEFLTYFNYEAQPDKSGLPSDRFSAERPEGSISTLTIQRTEQRDSAMYRCASSSGGTDTQYFGPGTRLTVL.

This chain joins TRBV25-1 and TRBJ2-3; D is unclear. The CDR3 extends over 13 amino acids. The V end lost 4 bases, the J end lost 6 bases, and 11 bases lay between the germline ends. Germline CDR1 reads MGHDK; CDR2 reads SYGVNS. The CDR3 reads CASSGPWWDTQYF. The CDR3 DNA reads TGTGCCAGCAGTGGTCCTTGGTGGGATACGCAGTATTTT. The full variable domain, completed using reference TRBV25-1 and TRBJ2-3, is EADIYQTPRYLVIGTGKKITLECSQTMGHDKMYWYQQDPGMELHLIHYSYGVNSTEKGDLSSESTVSRIRTEHFPLTLESARPSHTSQYLCASSGPWWDTQYFGPGTRLTVL.

The chain recombines TRBV3-1 (or the pseudogene TRBV3-2) with TRBJ2-3; 8 bases match TRBD2. In germline, CDR1 is LGHDT, CDR2 YNNKEL (reference sequence). The trim removed 0 bases at V and 7 bases at J, leaving 12 bases unmatched. This CDR3 is built from 17 residues. The CDR3 DNA reads as TGTGCCAGCAGCCAAGATGGGGGTGGCGGGGGGCTGTATACGCAGTATTTT. Its protein product is CASSQDGGGGGLYTQYF.

The rearrangement links TRBV4-2 to TRBJ1-1; 11 nucleotides match TRBD1. The V segment lost 2 bases and the J segment 3 bases; nucleotides outside the gene matches: 8. This CDR3 comprises 17 residues. Germline CDR1 is LGHNA and CDR2 is YNFKEQ. CDR3 protein: CASSQPNPGQGDTEAFF. The DNA for the CDR3 is TGTGCCAGCAGCCAACCGAACCCGGGACAGGGGGACACTGAAGCTTTCTTT.

This clone was seen only a few times. The chain employs TRBV2 and TRBJ2-3; D unclear. Trimming left V 5 bases short and J 5 bases short, with 8 bases between. CDR3 length: 12 amino acids. Germline V gives CDR1 SNHLY, CDR2 FYNNEI. The CDR3 DNA is TGTGCCAGCAGTAAGACGAGAGATACGCAGTATTTT. Protein sequence: CASSKTRDTQYF.

CDR3 in DNA: TGTGCCAGCAGCCCATCCTGGGCTGGGCAGTCCCAGTACTTC. It translates to CASSPSWAGQSQYF. V is TRBV3-1 (or the pseudogene TRBV3-2) and J is TRBJ2-4; unclear D gene. Germline V CDR1 and CDR2: LGHDT, YNNKEL (reference sequence). This CDR3 region has 14 residues. V lost 4 bases and J lost 13, with 20 bases in between.

This clone was seen only a few times. The rearrangement uses TRBV19 and TRBJ1-2; TRBD1 aligns across 9 bases. Germline CDR1 LNHDA, CDR2 SQIVND (reference sequence). The junction had 8 bases not matched to a gene; V was cut back by 8 bases and J by 10 bases. This CDR3 has 12 amino acids. CDR3: CASQRDRDTYTF. The CDR3 DNA reads TGTGCCAGTCAAAGGGACAGGGATACCTACACCTTC. Together with reference TRBV19 and TRBJ1-2, the CDR3 gives the full variable domain: DGGITQSPKYLFRKEGQNVTLSCEQNLNHDAMYWYRQDPGQGLRLIYYSQIVNDFQKGDIAEGYSVSREKKESFPLTVTSAQKNPTAFYLCASQRDRDTYTFGSGTRLTVV.

The chain has TRBV5-1 and TRBJ2-3, with TRBD2 matching 11 bases. The CDR3 is 15 amino acids. J gave up 2 bases and V 7 bases, and 6 bases lay outside the gene matches. Germline V CDR1 and CDR2: SGHRS, YFSETQ. The CDR3 spells CASHSGGGDTDTQYF. CDR3 DNA sequence: TGCGCCAGCCATAGCGGGGGGGGAGACACAGATACGCAGTATTTT.

V and J are TRBV29-1 and TRBJ2-2; TRBD1 aligns across 8 bases. J was trimmed by 1 base and V by 4 bases; bases with no gene match: 2. This CDR3 is 14 amino acids long. CDR1 is SQVTM, CDR2 ANQGSEA, per germline. CDR3 DNA sequence: TGCAGCGTTGGGACAGGGAGGAACACCGGGGAGCTGTTTTTT. Its translation: CSVGTGRNTGELFF.

This chain links TRBV5-5 with TRBJ2-6; D unclear. V was cut by 7 bases and J by 0 bases, with 11 bases left in between. Germline V gene sequence: CDR1 SGHKS, CDR2 YYEKEE (reference sequence). This CDR3 region has 15 residues. The CDR3 DNA is TGTGCCAGCCGATACACCTACTCTGGGGCCAACGTCCTGACTTTC. Protein sequence: CASRYTYSGANVLTF.

V usage is TRBV18 and J usage is TRBJ2-1; D remains ambiguous. The V and J ends lost 0 bases and 6 bases respectively, with 18 bases between them. This CDR3 spans 17 amino acids. Germline assignment: CDR1 KGHSH and CDR2 LQKENI. The CDR3 DNA reads as TGTGCCAGCTCACCACCGAAACCAGCATCATTACTCAATGAGCAGTTCTTC. Protein sequence: CASSPPKPASLLNEQFF.

The chain carries TRBV27 and TRBJ1-2; D is ambiguous. From germline, CDR1 is MNHEY and CDR2 SMNVEV (reference sequence). This CDR3 has 13 residues. The ends were cut back, 6 bases at V and 8 bases at J, with 16 bases in the middle. The CDR3 loop is CASRKPGVWGYTF. The CDR3 DNA reads as TGTGCCAGCAGAAAGCCGGGTGTTTGGGGCTACACCTTC.

The rearrangement uses TRBV5-1 and TRBJ2-1; 11 bases fit TRBD2. Germline-derived CDR1 and CDR2 are SGHRS and YFSETQ. The junction had 6 bases not matched to a gene; V was cut back by 2 bases and J by 8 bases. The CDR3 spans 15 residues. CDR3 nucleotides: TGCGCCAGCAGCTTCTTAGCGGGGGGGGGTGATGAGCAGTTCTTC. Translating it yields CASSFLAGGGDEQFF.

The genes are TRBV3-1 (or the pseudogene TRBV3-2) and TRBJ1-2; D is uncertain. Trimming shortened V by 4 bases and J by 4 bases, and 4 bases separated the two germline ends. Germline CDR1 is LGHDT and CDR2 is YNNKEL (reference sequence). CDR3 length: 11 residues. The CDR3 bases are TGTGCCAGCAGCCGCGGCTATGGCTACACCTTC. Amino acids: CASSRGYGYTF.

The chain combines TRBV4-2 with TRBJ2-1; 11 bases align to TRBD2. V was clipped by 1 base and J by 5 bases; unmatched bases: 7. Germline loops: CDR1 LGHNA, CDR2 YNFKEQ. This CDR3 is built from 17 residues. CDR3 nucleotides: TGTGCCAGCAGCCAAGGGCGACTAGCGGGGTACGACAATGAGCAGTTCTTC. Its protein product is CASSQGRLAGYDNEQFF.

The chain links TRBV28 to TRBJ2-5; no clear D. Trimming removed 4 bases from V and 2 bases from J, with 8 bases in between. Germline V gene data show CDR1 as MDHEN and CDR2 as SYDVKM. This CDR3 spans 13 amino acids. Here the CDR3 reads CASSSTVQETQYF. Written as DNA, the CDR3 is TGTGCCAGCAGTTCGACGGTTCAAGAGACCCAGTACTTC.